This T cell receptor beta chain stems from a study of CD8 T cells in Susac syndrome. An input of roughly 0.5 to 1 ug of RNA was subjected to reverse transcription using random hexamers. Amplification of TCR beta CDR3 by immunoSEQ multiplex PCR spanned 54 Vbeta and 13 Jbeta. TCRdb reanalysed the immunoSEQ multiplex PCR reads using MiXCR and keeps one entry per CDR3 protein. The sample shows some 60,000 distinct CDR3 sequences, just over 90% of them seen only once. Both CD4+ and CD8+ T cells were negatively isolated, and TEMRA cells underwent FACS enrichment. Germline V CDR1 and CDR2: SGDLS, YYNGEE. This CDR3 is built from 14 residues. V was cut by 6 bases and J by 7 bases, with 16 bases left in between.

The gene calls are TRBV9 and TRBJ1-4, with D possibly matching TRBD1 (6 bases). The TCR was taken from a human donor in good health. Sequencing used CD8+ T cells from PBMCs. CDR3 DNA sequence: TGTGCCAGCAACGCGGGGGGGCTGTCTGAAAAACTGTTTTTT. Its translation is CASNAGGLSEKLFF.